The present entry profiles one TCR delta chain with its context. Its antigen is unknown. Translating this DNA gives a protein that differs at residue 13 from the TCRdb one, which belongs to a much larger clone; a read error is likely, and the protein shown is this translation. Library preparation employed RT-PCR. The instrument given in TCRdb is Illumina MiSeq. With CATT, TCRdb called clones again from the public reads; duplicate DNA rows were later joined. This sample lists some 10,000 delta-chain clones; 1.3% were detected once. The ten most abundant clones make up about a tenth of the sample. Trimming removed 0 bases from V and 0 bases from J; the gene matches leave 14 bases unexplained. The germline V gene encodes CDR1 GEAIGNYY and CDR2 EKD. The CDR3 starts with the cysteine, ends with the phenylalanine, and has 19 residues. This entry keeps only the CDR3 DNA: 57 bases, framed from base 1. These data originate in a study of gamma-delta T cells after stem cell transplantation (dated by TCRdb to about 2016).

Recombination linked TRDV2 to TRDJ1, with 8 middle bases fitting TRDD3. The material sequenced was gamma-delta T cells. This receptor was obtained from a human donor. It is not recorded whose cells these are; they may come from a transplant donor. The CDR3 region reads CACDTARGWDTGHTDKLIF. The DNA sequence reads TGTGCCTGTGACACCGCACGAGGCTGGGATACGGGGCACACCGATAAACTCATCTTT.